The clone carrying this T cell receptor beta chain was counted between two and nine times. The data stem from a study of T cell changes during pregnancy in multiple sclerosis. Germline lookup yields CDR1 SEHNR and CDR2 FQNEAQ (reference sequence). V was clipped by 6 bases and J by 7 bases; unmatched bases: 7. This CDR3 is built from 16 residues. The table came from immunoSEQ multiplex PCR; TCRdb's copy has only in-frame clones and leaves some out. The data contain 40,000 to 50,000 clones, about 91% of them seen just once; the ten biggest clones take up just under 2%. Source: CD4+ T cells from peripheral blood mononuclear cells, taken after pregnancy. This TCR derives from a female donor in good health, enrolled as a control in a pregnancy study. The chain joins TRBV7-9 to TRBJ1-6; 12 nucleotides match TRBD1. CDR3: CASRRDRGLRNSPLHF. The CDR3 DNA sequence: TGTGCCAGCAGAAGGGACAGGGGGCTTAGGAATTCACCCCTCCACTTT.